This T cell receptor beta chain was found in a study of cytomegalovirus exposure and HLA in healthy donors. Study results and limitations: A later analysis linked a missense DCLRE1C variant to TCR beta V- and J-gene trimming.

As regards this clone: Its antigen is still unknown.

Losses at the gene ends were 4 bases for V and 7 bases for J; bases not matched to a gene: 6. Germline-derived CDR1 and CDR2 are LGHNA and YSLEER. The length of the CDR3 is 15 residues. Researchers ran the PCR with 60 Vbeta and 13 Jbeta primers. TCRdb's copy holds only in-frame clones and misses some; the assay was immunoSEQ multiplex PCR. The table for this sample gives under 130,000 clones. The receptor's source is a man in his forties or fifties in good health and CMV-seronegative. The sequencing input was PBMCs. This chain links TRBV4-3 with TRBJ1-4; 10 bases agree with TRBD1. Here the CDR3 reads CASSRTGGFGEKLFF. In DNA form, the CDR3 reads TGCGCCAGCAGCCGGACAGGGGGGTTCGGTGAAAAACTGTTTTTT.